These T cell receptor beta chains were read from a single sample in a study of Graves' ophthalmopathy and Graves' hyperthyroidism. Using its own MiXCR run on the multiplex PCR reads, TCRdb lists one record per CDR3 protein. The top ten hold around 7% of the sample, which has hundreds of thousands of distinct CDR3 sequences, around a fifth seen once. What was sequenced was peripheral blood. These receptors came from a woman younger than 30 with stable Graves' hyperthyroidism. Some clones in this sample may be carry-over from other donors' samples. Both conserved end residues are part of each CDR3. The D gene is left open where the match is weak. Size is stated for part of the rows, as once, few or many counts, or as a class when the clone is expanded.

V	size	D	J	CDR3	DNA
TRBV20-1	many	.	TRBJ2-5	CSAKSRMYQETQYF	TGCAGTGCTAAAAGCCGGATGTACCAAGAGACCCAGTACTTC
TRBV4-3	many	.	TRBJ2-7	CASSQERGRYEQYF	TGCGCCAGCAGCCAAGAGAGGGGCAGGTACGAGCAGTACTTC
TRBV7-9	many	.	TRBJ2-7	CASSLAQGYEQYF	TGTGCCAGCAGCTTAGCGCAGGGCTACGAGCAGTACTTC
TRBV4-1	many	.	TRBJ1-1	CASSQEFTGRNTEAFF	TGCGCCAGCAGCCAAGAATTCACAGGGAGAAACACTGAAGCTTTCTTT
TRBV20-1	many	TRBD2	TRBJ2-2	CSARGASGSGTGELFF	TGCAGTGCTAGGGGAGCTAGCGGGAGTGGCACCGGGGAGCTGTTTTTT
TRBV6-1	.	.	TRBJ1-2	CASSEVGYDGFYGYTF	TGTGCCAGCAGTGAAGTTGGGTATGACGGCTTCTATGGCTACACCTTC
TRBV6-1	many	.	TRBJ1-2	CASTSRGTGGGYTF	TGTGCCAGCACCTCGAGGGGAACAGGTGGTGGCTACACCTTC
TRBV12-3/TRBV12-4	few	.	TRBJ1-2	CASIANGQGNYGYTF	TGTGCCAGCATCGCGAATGGGCAGGGGAACTATGGCTACACCTTC
TRBV2	many	TRBD1	TRBJ1-6	CASSEEGQGLNSPLHF	TGTGCCAGCAGTGAGGAGGGACAGGGCTTAAATTCACCCCTCCACTTT
TRBV6-2/TRBV6-3	many	.	TRBJ1-5	CASSYGDRRDNQPQHF	TGTGCCAGCAGTTACGGCGACAGAAGGGACAATCAGCCCCAGCATTTT
TRBV7-9	many	.	TRBJ2-2	CASTWTDPTNGELFF	TGTGCCAGCACCTGGACGGATCCTACAAACGGGGAGCTGTTTTTT
TRBV20-1	many	TRBD2	TRBJ2-2	CSGTTSANTGELFF	TGCAGTGGCACTACTAGCGCCAACACCGGGGAGCTGTTTTTT
TRBV15	many	.	TRBJ2-5	CATSRDEAALLQETQYF	TGTGCCACCAGCAGAGATGAGGCAGCCTTACTACAAGAGACCCAGTACTTC
TRBV6-2/TRBV6-3	many	.	TRBJ1-3	CASSYKIPSGNTIYF	TGTGCCAGCAGTTACAAGATCCCCTCTGGAAACACCATATATTTT
TRBV15	many	.	TRBJ1-1	CATSSKIRGNTEAFF	TGTGCCACCAGCAGTAAAATTAGAGGGAACACTGAAGCTTTCTTT
TRBV5-8	few	TRBD2	TRBJ2-2	CASSFLAGGGGELFF	TGTGCCAGCAGCTTCCTAGCGGGAGGTGGCGGGGAGCTGTTTTTT
TRBV11-2	many	.	TRBJ1-1	CASRLRTGPTLNTEAFF	TGTGCCAGCAGACTACGTACAGGGCCCACCTTGAACACTGAAGCTTTCTTC
TRBV6-1	many	TRBD1	TRBJ2-4	CASSVQGAGNIQYF	TGTGCCAGCAGTGTTCAGGGGGCGGGAAACATTCAGTACTTC
TRBV5-1	.	.	TRBJ1-2	CASSSALGGNYGYTF	TGCGCCAGCAGCTCCGCCCTGGGCGGGAACTATGGCTACACCTTC
TRBV6-2/TRBV6-3	many	.	TRBJ2-5	CASATYVAQYF	TGTGCCAGCGCGACGTATGTGGCCCAGTACTTC
TRBV20-1	.	.	TRBJ1-1	CSAAGSHTEAFF	TGCAGTGCTGCTGGTAGTCACACTGAAGCTTTCTTT
TRBV6-2/TRBV6-3	many	TRBD1	TRBJ1-2	CASKRQGILDYGYTF	TGTGCCAGCAAGAGACAGGGGATCTTGGACTATGGCTACACCTTC
TRBV14	.	.	TRBJ2-4	CASSQGRSGEIKYF	TGTGCCAGCAGCCAAGGAAGGTCAGGGGAGATTAAGTACTTC
TRBV18	many	.	TRBJ2-5	CASSPPVGGQETQYF	TGTGCCAGCTCACCACCGGTCGGGGGCCAAGAGACCCAGTACTTC
TRBV6-1	.	TRBD1	TRBJ1-1	CASSLLPGQMNTEAFF	TGTGCCAGCAGCCTTCTCCCGGGACAGATGAACACTGAAGCTTTCTTT
TRBV24-1	.	.	TRBJ2-6	CATSDSGSGANVLTF	TGTGCCACCAGTGATTCCGGGTCAGGGGCCAACGTCCTGACTTTC
TRBV20-1	many	.	TRBJ1-2	CSAPLTDTLIAYGYTF	TGCAGTGCTCCACTGACAGACACGCTAATAGCATATGGCTACACCTTC
TRBV5-1	many	TRBD1	TRBJ2-7	CASSLSGRDRDYEQYF	TGCGCCAGCAGCTTGAGTGGGAGGGACAGGGACTACGAGCAGTACTTC
TRBV20-1	many	TRBD2	TRBJ2-7	CSTRSPTGLAGGPAYEQYF	TGCAGTACTAGATCACCTACGGGACTAGCGGGAGGGCCGGCGTACGAGCAGTACTTC
TRBV11-1	few	TRBD2	TRBJ2-5	CASSSGKRETRYF	TGTGCCAGCAGCTCCGGAAAGCGGGAGACCCGGTACTTC
TRBV6-6	many	.	TRBJ2-7	CASWAGSYEQYF	TGTGCCAGCTGGGCAGGTTCCTACGAGCAGTACTTC
TRBV6-1	.	TRBD1	TRBJ1-2	CASRGSLGQEKRYTF	TGTGCCAGCAGGGGCAGTTTGGGACAGGAAAAGCGCTACACCTTC
TRBV20-1	many	.	TRBJ1-3	CSARADPAGNTIYF	TGCAGTGCTAGAGCGGATCCGGCAGGGAACACCATATATTTT
TRBV2	many	.	TRBJ1-5	CASSVQGSNQPQHF	TGTGCCAGCAGCGTGCAGGGTAGCAATCAGCCCCAGCATTTT
TRBV18	many	.	TRBJ1-6	CASSPRDYNSPLHF	TGTGCCAGCTCACCACGGGACTATAATTCACCCCTCCACTTT
TRBV28	many	TRBD1	TRBJ2-7	CASKTPGQGYEQYF	TGTGCCAGCAAGACCCCGGGACAGGGATACGAGCAGTACTTC
TRBV7-6	.	.	TRBJ2-5	CASSLRPGHQETQYF	TGTGCCAGCAGCCTAAGACCGGGACACCAAGAGACCCAGTACTTC
TRBV12-3/TRBV12-4	few	.	TRBJ1-2	CASSRGGRTYGYTF	TGTGCCAGCAGTCGGGGGGGACGGACCTATGGCTACACCTTC
TRBV4-1	.	.	TRBJ2-7	CASSQRGGGYEQYF	TGCGCCAGCAGCCAGCGGGGAGGTGGATACGAGCAGTACTTC
TRBV6-1	many	TRBD2	TRBJ2-5	CASSFGGSQETQYF	TGTGCCAGCAGCTTCGGGGGGAGTCAAGAGACCCAGTACTTC
TRBV9	many	.	TRBJ1-2	CASSVLGVGYTF	TGTGCCAGCAGCGTACTTGGAGTTGGCTACACCTTC
TRBV9	many	.	TRBJ1-2	CASSVDKGGHSTKTNYGYTF	TGTGCCAGCAGCGTAGACAAGGGGGGGCACTCAACCAAAACTAACTATGGCTACACCTTC
TRBV24-1	.	TRBD1	TRBJ2-7	CATSDSRQGARDEQYF	TGTGCCACCAGTGATTCACGACAGGGGGCGAGGGACGAGCAGTACTTC